Each of the 22 T cell receptor beta chains below was sequenced from the same sample in a study of neoadjuvant anti-PD-1 for oral cavity cancer. Data came from immunoSEQ multiplex PCR; TCRdb stores just in-frame clones and leaves some out. The table includes under 7,500 clones, around 48% detected once. The specimen was tumor tissue, collected before nivolumab (anti-PD-1) treatment. These receptors were collected from a person aged 40 to 85 with oral cavity squamous cell carcinoma.

This clone was counted between two and nine times. The V gene is TRBV14, the J gene TRBJ2-1; the match to TRBD1 covers 12 bases. Unmatched junction bases numbered 7, after V lost 4 bases and J lost 6 bases. Germline CDR1 and CDR2: SGHDN and FVKESK. CDR3 size: 16 residues. CDR3 amino acids: CASSLFGTGGGNEQFF. Written as DNA, the CDR3 is TGTGCCAGCAGCCTCTTTGGGACAGGGGGCGGCAATGAGCAGTTCTTC. Complete variable domain (other parts from reference TRBV14 and TRBJ2-1): EAGVTQFPSHSVIEKGQTVTLRCDPISGHDNLYWYRRVMGKEIKFLLHFVKESKQDESGMPNNRFLAERTGGTYSTLKVQPAELEDSGVYFCASSLFGTGGGNEQFFGPGTRLTVL.

V usage is TRBV11-2 and J usage is TRBJ1-2; D unresolved. The germline V gene encodes CDR1 SGHAT and CDR2 FQNNGV. The CDR3 loop spans 12 amino acids. V shed 3 bases and J shed 6 bases, with 8 bases lying between them. The CDR3 bases are TGTGCCAGCAGCTTGGGCGGCGATGGCTACACCTTC. Translating it yields CASSLGGDGYTF.

The V call is TRBV6-1, the J call TRBJ1-3; D unclear. V lost 1 base to trimming and J lost 16 bases, with 11 bases between them. The CDR3 consists of 11 residues. Germline CDR1 is MNHNS and CDR2 is SASEGT. The CDR3 spells CASSEGASRYF. CDR3 nucleotide sequence: TGTGCCAGCAGTGAAGGGGCGAGCCGTTATTTT.

The chain combines TRBV19 with TRBJ2-7; TRBD1 agrees at 11 bases. This CDR3 spans 14 amino acids. J gave up 2 bases and V 4 bases, and 1 base lay outside the gene matches. Looked up from germline, CDR1 is LNHDA and CDR2 is SQIVND (reference sequence). CDR3 region: CASSTDRGPYEQYF. CDR3 bases: TGTGCCAGTAGTACGGACAGGGGGCCCTACGAGCAGTACTTC.

CDR3 sequence reads: CASSAYTGELFF. DNA of the CDR3: TGTGCCAGCAGCGCGTACACCGGGGAGCTGTTTTTT. The V and J genes are TRBV9 and TRBJ2-2; D gene uncertain. Looked up from germline, CDR1 is SGDLS and CDR2 is YYNGEE. V was trimmed by 3 bases and J by 3 bases, leaving 3 bases between them. The CDR3 contains 12 residues.

This clone has just a few counts. V usage is TRBV4-3 and J usage is TRBJ2-7, with D tentatively TRBD1 (5 bases). Per germline, CDR1 LGHNA and CDR2 YSLEER. The CDR3 is 14 residues long. The V gene lost 3 bases and the J gene lost 3 bases, with 12 bases spanning the gap. CDR3 sequence (DNA): TGCGCCAGCAGCCAGTATAGACAGAACTACGAGCAGTACTTC. As protein: CASSQYRQNYEQYF.

There are a few counts of this clone. The rearrangement uses TRBV7-2 and TRBJ2-3, with a possible D match to TRBD2 (5 bases). Germline assignment: CDR1 SGHTA and CDR2 FQGNSA. There are 14 residues in the CDR3. V lost 5 bases and J 2 bases, leaving 11 bases between the germline ends. Here the CDR3 DNA reads TGTGCCAGCAGCAGCAGCCGGGACACAGATACGCAGTATTTT. It specifies CASSSSRDTDTQYF.

This clone has more than one count but fewer than ten. The chain has TRBV7-2 and TRBJ2-2, with 9 bases aligning to TRBD1. This CDR3 is built from 14 residues. The germline CDR1 and CDR2 sequences are SGHTA and FQGNSA. Unmatched junction bases numbered 2, after V lost 6 bases and J lost 3 bases. The CDR3 here is CASRTGGYTGELFF. The CDR3 DNA follows: TGTGCCAGCAGGACAGGGGGGTACACCGGGGAGCTGTTTTTT.

This chain connects TRBV5-4 to TRBJ1-6; no clear D gene. This CDR3 has 12 residues. Germline values: CDR1 SGHNT, CDR2 YYREEE (reference sequence). Deletions cut 7 bases from V and 7 bases from J, with 9 bases between. CDR3 DNA: TGTGCCAGCTCAATGGAAAATTCACCCCTCCACTTT. Translation gives CASSMENSPLHF.

The chain combines TRBV29-1 with TRBJ2-5; 13 bases are a match to TRBD2. V lost 6 bases, J lost 5 bases, and 9 bases stayed unmatched. CDR1 is SQVTM and CDR2 is ANQGSEA in the germline V gene. The CDR3 has 15 amino acids. CDR3 sequence reads: CSVGTSGAPRETQYF. The CDR3 DNA follows: TGCAGCGTCGGGACTAGCGGGGCCCCTCGGGAGACCCAGTACTTC.

The V and J genes are TRBV7-6 and TRBJ2-3; tentatively, D is TRBD1 (6 bases). The length of the CDR3 is 17 residues. Trimming left V 1 base short and J 3 bases short, with 17 bases between. Looked up from germline, CDR1 is SGHVS and CDR2 is FNYEAQ. This chain's CDR3 is CASSLGRRWGLTDTQYF. CDR3 bases: TGTGCCAGCAGCTTAGGCCGGAGGTGGGGGCTGACAGATACGCAGTATTTT.

The V gene is TRBV19, the J gene TRBJ1-2, with 9 bases lining up with TRBD1. The J segment lost 1 base and the V segment lost 5 bases, leaving 14 bases of the junction unmatched. CDR1 LNHDA and CDR2 SQIVND come from the germline V gene (reference sequence). The CDR3 totals 18 residues. CDR3 sequence reads: CASSSVTGTGSYNYGYTF. The CDR3 nucleotides read TGTGCCAGTAGTTCCGTAACCGGGACAGGGAGTTATAACTATGGCTACACCTTC.

The chain carries TRBV10-3 and TRBJ2-1, with 11 bases fitting TRBD1. Trimming at V came to 7 bases and at J to 5 bases, leaving 4 bases not matched to a gene. CDR1 ENHRY and CDR2 SYGVKD come from the germline V gene. CDR3 length equals 14 residues. CDR3 loop: CAINRDRGNNEQFF. CDR3 DNA: TGTGCCATCAACCGGGACAGGGGGAACAATGAGCAGTTCTTC.

This chain links TRBV19 with TRBJ2-7; possible D gene TRBD1, 6 bases. V lost 4 bases and J 4 bases, leaving 14 bases between the germline ends. This CDR3 spans 14 amino acids. CDR1 and CDR2 (germline): LNHDA, SQIVND (reference sequence). The CDR3 loop is CASSTSRGPYEQYF. The CDR3 nucleotides read TGTGCCAGTAGTACCTCCAGGGGTCCATACGAGCAGTACTTC.

This sequence joins TRBV2 and TRBJ2-3; D unclear. V was clipped by 4 bases and J by 0 bases, with 5 bases between them. The length of the CDR3 is 13 residues. Germline values: CDR1 SNHLY, CDR2 FYNNEI. CDR3: CASSVISTDTQYF. CDR3 in DNA: TGTGCCAGCAGTGTAATCAGCACAGATACGCAGTATTTT.

V is TRBV18 and J is TRBJ2-7; no clear D. Germline V lookup: CDR1 KGHSH, CDR2 LQKENI. Trimming shortened V by 6 bases and J by 0 bases, and 6 bases separated the two germline ends. There are 12 residues in the CDR3. CDR3 nucleotides: TGTGCCAGCTCGCCGAGCTCCTACGAGCAGTACTTC. Translated: CASSPSSYEQYF.

J is TRBJ1-2 and V is TRBV5-1; weak D call: TRBD1 (6 bases). The V end was cut by 0 bases, the J end by 0 bases, with 6 bases between. The CDR3 covers 14 residues. Germline V gene sequence: CDR1 SGHRS, CDR2 YFSETQ. The CDR3 DNA follows: TGCGCCAGCAGCTTGGGGACAGCTAACTATGGCTACACCTTC. Residues: CASSLGTANYGYTF. Supplemented by reference TRBV5-1 and TRBJ1-2, the full variable domain reads KAGVTQTPRYLIKTRGQQVTLSCSPISGHRSVSWYQQTPGQGLQFLFEYFSETQRNKGNFPGRFSGRQFSNSRSEMNVSTLELGDSALYLCASSLGTANYGYTFGSGTRLTVV.

The genes are TRBV10-3 and TRBJ1-6; tentatively, D is TRBD1 (5 bases). The CDR3 is made up of 16 amino acids. Per the germline V gene, CDR1 is ENHRY and CDR2 is SYGVKD. The ends were cut back, 10 bases at V and 0 bases at J, with 16 bases in the middle. The CDR3 DNA follows: TGTGCCACTTTAGATCCAGGGAGCTCCTATAATTCACCCCTCCACTTT. Translating gives CATLDPGSSYNSPLHF.

The count of this clone is one. V usage is TRBV6-6 and J usage is TRBJ1-4, with D possibly matching TRBD1 (5 bases). This CDR3 is built from 13 residues. V was shortened by 6 bases and J by 5 bases, with 10 bases between the two germline ends. CDR1 MNHNY and CDR2 SVGAGI come from the germline V gene (reference sequence). The CDR3 DNA follows: TGTGCCAGCAGAGGGACTCAAAATGAAAAACTGTTTTTT. This sequence encodes CASRGTQNEKLFF.

The chain has TRBV2 and TRBJ2-1; the match to TRBD1 covers 8 bases. Per germline, CDR1 SNHLY and CDR2 FYNNEI. The V gene end was trimmed by 4 bases and the J gene end by 0 bases; junction bases not matched to a gene: 20. The CDR3 is 21 residues long. The CDR3 loop is CASSGRDRDRIGVGSYNEQFF. CDR3 DNA sequence: TGTGCCAGCAGTGGGAGAGACCGGGACAGGATAGGGGTGGGCTCCTACAATGAGCAGTTCTTC.

This clone was detected only a few times. The chain couples TRBV10-1 to TRBJ2-2; possibly TRBD1 for D (7 bases). Trimming removed 9 bases at V and 1 base at J, with 12 bases between. CDR1 and CDR2 (germline): WNHNN, SYGVQD (reference sequence). This CDR3 is built from 14 residues. CDR3 sequence (DNA): TGCGCCAGTAGTCAGGGGGGGAACACCGGGGAGCTGTTTTTT. This gives the protein CASSQGGNTGELFF.

V usage is TRBV6-5 and J usage is TRBJ1-1, with D unresolved. CDR3 size: 11 residues. Deletions cut 5 bases from V and 8 bases from J, with 9 bases between. Germline CDR1 is MNHEY and CDR2 is SVGAGI. The CDR3, as DNA: TGTGCCAGCAGTGAAGCGGTAGAAGCTTTCTTT. Its protein product is CASSEAVEAFF.